This TCR beta chain was profiled in a study of shared clonotypes between healthy human individuals. Study-wide context: Three plates each covered CD4 naive and memory; CD8 naive two, CD8 memory one. Overall study results and limits: In a handful of donors, roughly 5.2% of naive CD4 clonotypes appeared in common.

Concerning this clone itself: The antigen remains undetermined.

It was into CD45RA+ naive and CD45RA-negative memory subsets that the CD4+ cells were split. CDR3 length equals 14 residues. Germline loops: CDR1 MNHEY, CDR2 SMNVEV (reference sequence). V was trimmed by 3 bases and J by 2 bases, leaving 10 bases between them. It was across several immunoSEQ plates that each subset's genomic DNA was evenly split. The method was immunoSEQ multiplex PCR; TCRdb's version includes in-frame clones alone and lacks a portion of them. The table includes about 960,000 clones, 60% to 85% detected once. This receptor was identified in a man aged 18 to 30 in good health. The chain employs TRBV27 and TRBJ1-2; D unclear. The source material was memory CD4+ T cells sorted from blood. Described subset: CD45RA-negative fraction. CDR3 bases: TGTGCCAGCAGTTTGGACTCAAGAAACTATGGCTACACCTTC. Translated: CASSLDSRNYGYTF.